This T cell receptor (beta chain) was captured by sequencing in a study of blood T cell repertoires in COVID-19. Study-wide background: Whether acute or convalescent, the COVID-19 samples came from the United States, Italy and Spain. T cells, B-cell-depleted T cells, or PBMCs provided the cDNA or gDNA that served as material.

A few counts support this clone. This CDR3 is built from 15 residues. Germline values: CDR1 ENHRY, CDR2 SYGVKD. J was trimmed by 2 bases and V by 5 bases; bases with no gene match: 7. Study processing details: Amplified reference gene primers provided the basis for estimating nucleated cell counts. Only in-frame clones appear in the TCRdb table, and some are missing; sequencing was by immunoSEQ multiplex PCR. V and J calls and clone size follow that table, whereas D and trimming were derived from the DNA. The sample holds approximately 310,000 clones, about 87% seen once. The clonotype was recovered from a woman aged 45-60 years who had recovered from COVID-19. V usage is TRBV10-3 and J usage is TRBJ2-3, with 7 bases matching TRBD1. Sequenced sample: peripheral blood. The CDR3 is CAISSGTAATDTQYF. CDR3 bases: TGTGCCATCAGTTCCGGGACAGCAGCCACAGATACGCAGTATTTT.